The table lists the clone carrying this TCR beta chain with many counts. The antigen is undetermined. The data were taken from a study of early T cells in non-severe SARS-CoV-2 infection. Study-level background: Sequencing of unsorted whole blood was done on bulk RNA, leaving chains unpaired.

Unique molecular identifiers tagged individual cDNA molecules. TCRdb redid the calling of the 5' RACE reads with MiXCR, one entry per CDR3 protein. The data hold more than 95,000 distinct CDR3 sequences, with 14% to 15% observed a single time. Study-level results: VDJdb-based matching was biased toward anti-spike CD8 responses and missed private and CD4 specificities.

There are 17 residues in the CDR3. V was trimmed by 0 bases and J by 0 bases, leaving 14 bases between them. The germline V gene encodes CDR1 LGHDT and CDR2 YNNKEL (reference sequence). The sequence was obtained from an adult who was a healthcare worker with PCR-confirmed SARS-CoV-2 infection or an uninfected control (not recorded which). Sequenced material: whole blood. This chain uses TRBV3-1 with TRBJ1-1; D not certain. The CDR3 region has the DNA TGTGCCAGCAGCCAAGATAGGTACAGCAACATGAACACTGAAGCTTTCTTT. Its protein is CASSQDRYSNMNTEAFF.